These 20 T cell receptor beta chains came from one sample sequenced in a study of graft-versus-host responses after intestinal transplantation. The method was immunoSEQ multiplex PCR; TCRdb's version includes in-frame clones alone and lacks a portion of them. Of over 75,000 clones listed, about 88% are singletons. The antigens for these receptors are not known. Source: unstimulated CD4+ T cells sorted from spleen or lymph node cells, taken before transplant. The receptors were sampled from a human donor who was the organ donor for an intestinal transplant.

This rearrangement joins TRBV4-1 to TRBJ2-5; maybe TRBD1 (6 bases). V dropped 2 bases and J dropped 5 bases, with 12 bases sitting between them. The germline gives CDR1 MGHRA, CDR2 YSYEKL. This CDR3 region has 14 residues. CDR3 bases: TGCGCCAGCAGCCAAAGGACAGCGAAGGAGACCCAGTACTTC. Translating gives CASSQRTAKETQYF.

The chain combines TRBV4-1 with TRBJ2-1, with unresolved D. The CDR3 extends over 16 amino acids. V shed 0 bases and J shed 0 bases, with 9 bases lying between them. Germline CDR1 MGHRA, CDR2 YSYEKL. The CDR3 here is CASSQESRVSYNEQFF. The CDR3 region has the DNA TGCGCCAGCAGCCAAGAAAGCCGGGTCTCCTACAATGAGCAGTTCTTC.

The chain recombines TRBV7-9 with TRBJ2-1; D possibly corresponds to TRBD2 (6 bases). This CDR3 contains 15 residues. The germline V gene has CDR1 SEHNR and CDR2 FQNEAQ (reference sequence). The ends were cut back, 4 bases at V and 5 bases at J, with 15 bases in the middle. CDR3 in DNA: TGTGCCAGCAGCTCCGGGCTAGCGAGGGACAATGAGCAGTTCTTC. This codes for CASSSGLARDNEQFF. Looking up the rest from reference TRBV7-9 and TRBJ2-1 gives the full variable domain: DTGVSQNPRHKITKRGQNVTFRCDPISEHNRLYWYRQTLGQGPEFLTYFQNEAQLEKSRLLSDRFSAERPKGSFSTLEIQRTEQGDSAMYLCASSSGLARDNEQFFGPGTRLTVL.

J is TRBJ2-5 and V is TRBV7-9; 7 nucleotides agree with TRBD1. With V trimmed by 7 bases and J by 5 bases, 10 bases remained unmatched. The germline CDR1 and CDR2 sequences are SEHNR and FQNEAQ (reference sequence). The CDR3 contains 14 residues. In DNA form, the CDR3 reads TGTGCCAGCACCCCGACAGGGTTAAGGGAGACCCAGTACTTC. Residues: CASTPTGLRETQYF.

The chain has TRBV7-9 and TRBJ1-1; unclear D gene. V was pared by 3 bases and J by 2 bases, with 7 bases between. This CDR3 contains 13 residues. Germline-derived CDR1 and CDR2 are SEHNR and FQNEAQ (reference sequence). The CDR3 here is CASSFVSNTEAFF. The CDR3 coding sequence is TGTGCCAGCAGCTTTGTTTCTAACACTGAAGCTTTCTTT.

The chain combines TRBV15 with TRBJ2-2, with D uncertain. V dropped 0 bases and J dropped 1 base, with 6 bases sitting between them. This CDR3 is built from 15 residues. The germline V gene encodes CDR1 LNHNV and CDR2 YYDKDF (reference sequence). CDR3 sequence (DNA): TGTGCCACCAGCAGAGACCAGGTGAACACCGGGGAGCTGTTTTTT. Translation: CATSRDQVNTGELFF.

The V call is TRBV5-1, the J call TRBJ2-3; TRBD2 matches at 9 bases. J gave up 1 base and V 0 bases, and 6 bases lay outside the gene matches. This CDR3 region has 17 residues. Per the germline V gene, CDR1 is SGHRS and CDR2 is YFSETQ. The CDR3 nucleotides read TGCGCCAGCAGCTTGGGTTACGGCGGGGGGGGCACAGATACGCAGTATTTT. As protein: CASSLGYGGGGTDTQYF.

This chain uses TRBV19 with TRBJ2-4; 9 bases match TRBD1. The CDR3 is 16 residues long. V lost 5 bases, J lost 2 bases, and 7 bases stayed unmatched. Germline V gene lookup returns CDR1 LNHDA and CDR2 SQIVND (reference sequence). CDR3 nucleotides: TGTGCCAGTAGTGTAACAGGGGGCGCGTCCAAAAACATTCAGTACTTC. It is translated as CASSVTGGASKNIQYF.

V is TRBV13 and J is TRBJ2-4; 8 bases map to TRBD2. CDR3 size: 15 residues. V was pared by 5 bases and J by 5 bases, with 8 bases of the junction left unmatched. CDR1 is PRHDT and CDR2 is FYEKMQ in the germline V gene (reference sequence). CDR3 amino acids: CASSANGRGENIQYF. The DNA for the CDR3 is TGTGCCAGCAGCGCGAACGGGAGGGGGGAAAACATTCAGTACTTC.

CDR3 in amino acids: CASISTGTDTQYF. The CDR3 bases are TGTGCCAGTATCAGCACAGGGACAGATACGCAGTATTTT. V is TRBV19 and J is TRBJ2-3, with D possibly TRBD1 on 6 matching bases. CDR3 length: 13 residues. V lost 7 bases, J lost 3 bases, and 11 bases lay in between. Germline CDR1 reads LNHDA; CDR2 reads SQIVND (reference sequence). Filled out from reference TRBV19 and TRBJ2-3, the complete variable domain reads DGGITQSPKYLFRKEGQNVTLSCEQNLNHDAMYWYRQDPGQGLRLIYYSQIVNDFQKGDIAEGYSVSREKKESFPLTVTSAQKNPTAFYLCASISTGTDTQYFGPGTRLTVL.

This clone was seen just once. J is TRBJ1-2 and V is TRBV27; D unclear. CDR1 MNHEY and CDR2 SMNVEV come from the germline V gene (reference sequence). V lost 3 bases and J lost 8, with 13 bases in between. The CDR3 has 13 amino acids. CDR3 amino acids: CASSLAGLGGYTF. The CDR3 DNA is TGTGCCAGCAGTTTGGCGGGGTTAGGAGGCTACACCTTC.

J is TRBJ1-1 and V is TRBV11-2; maybe TRBD1 (5 bases). The CDR3 covers 15 residues. The V end was cut by 5 bases, the J end by 0 bases, with 13 bases between. Germline values: CDR1 SGHAT, CDR2 FQNNGV. The DNA for the CDR3 is TGTGCCAGCAGCATACAGACAGCCTTGAACACTGAAGCTTTCTTT. Translation gives CASSIQTALNTEAFF.

J is TRBJ2-1 and V is TRBV5-4, with 16 positions matching TRBD2. Germline V CDR1 and CDR2: SGHNT, YYREEE (reference sequence). The CDR3 covers 18 residues. With 5 bases clipped from V and 0 bases from J, the junction kept 5 bases outside the gene matches. The CDR3 nucleotides read TGTGCCAGCAGTTCGGGACTAGCGGGAGGGATCTCCTACAATGAGCAGTTCTTC. Amino acid sequence: CASSSGLAGGISYNEQFF. Full variable domain (outside the CDR3, taken from reference TRBV5-4 and TRBJ2-1): ETGVTQSPTHLIKTRGQQVTLRCSSQSGHNTVSWYQQALGQGPQFIFQYYREEENGRGNFPPRFSGLQFPNYSSELNVNALELDDSALYLCASSSGLAGGISYNEQFFGPGTRLTVL.

CDR3 protein: CASSFDRLNTEAFF. CDR3 in DNA: TGCGCCAGCAGTTTCGACAGACTGAACACTGAAGCTTTCTTT. The chain has TRBV5-1 and TRBJ1-1; possibly TRBD1 for D (5 bases). V was pared by 5 bases and J by 0 bases, with 11 bases between. The CDR3 spans 14 residues. Germline V gene data show CDR1 as SGHRS and CDR2 as YFSETQ.

The count of this clone is one. V and J are TRBV28 and TRBJ2-1, with 11 positions matching TRBD2. The CDR3 loop spans 16 amino acids. Unmatched junction bases numbered 10, after V lost 3 bases and J lost 9 bases. Looked up from germline, CDR1 is MDHEN and CDR2 is SYDVKM. CDR3 amino acids: CASSFSLAGAGAEQFF. CDR3 in DNA: TGTGCCAGCAGTTTCTCACTAGCGGGAGCGGGGGCTGAGCAGTTCTTC.

The chain links TRBV7-2 to TRBJ2-2; 9 bases are shared with TRBD2. V gave up 3 bases and J gave up 5 bases; unmatched junction bases: 7. This CDR3 is 16 amino acids long. The germline gives CDR1 SGHTA, CDR2 FQGNSA. The CDR3 sequence is CASSLVAAGGTGELFF. The CDR3 region has the DNA TGTGCCAGCAGCTTGGTTGCGGCGGGAGGGACCGGGGAGCTGTTTTTT.

The DNA for the CDR3 is TGCGCCAGCAGCCCCGCGGGGGCTGGGGACACTGAAGCTTTCTTT. The encoded protein is CASSPAGAGDTEAFF. The chain joins TRBV5-1 to TRBJ1-1; D may be TRBD1 (6 bases). Germline assignment: CDR1 SGHRS and CDR2 YFSETQ. V lost 4 bases and J lost 3, with 16 bases in between. CDR3 size: 15 residues.

The gene calls are TRBV18 and TRBJ2-3; D is perhaps TRBD1 (5 bases). From germline, CDR1 is KGHSH and CDR2 LQKENI. V was cut by 6 bases and J by 0 bases, with 16 bases left in between. The CDR3 extends over 16 amino acids. CDR3 loop: CASSFRKGSSTDTQYF. The CDR3 DNA sequence: TGTGCCAGCTCCTTCCGTAAGGGGTCTAGCACAGATACGCAGTATTTT.

This clone was picked up a small number of times. This sequence joins TRBV2 and TRBJ1-2, with D possibly matching TRBD1 (6 bases). CDR3 length equals 13 residues. Deletions cut 8 bases from V and 7 bases from J, with 17 bases between. Germline-derived CDR1 and CDR2 are SNHLY and FYNNEI. This CDR3 is CASLGQGPAGYTF. CDR3 sequence (DNA): TGTGCCAGCCTGGGACAAGGCCCAGCTGGCTACACCTTC. Based on the CDR3 plus reference TRBV2 and TRBJ1-2, the full variable domain is EPEVTQTPSHQVTQMGQEVILRCVPISNHLYFYWYRQILGQKVEFLVSFYNNEISEKSEIFDDQFSVERPDGSNFTLKIRSTKLEDSAMYFCASLGQGPAGYTFGSGTRLTVV.

The chain links TRBV18 to TRBJ2-5; D gene unclear. CDR3 length equals 14 residues. Trimming pared 2 bases from V and 2 bases from J, leaving 9 bases between. Germline V gene data show CDR1 as KGHSH and CDR2 as LQKENI. CDR3 sequence (DNA): TGTGCCAGCTCACCAAGCCCGATTCAAGAGACCCAGTACTTC. Protein product: CASSPSPIQETQYF.